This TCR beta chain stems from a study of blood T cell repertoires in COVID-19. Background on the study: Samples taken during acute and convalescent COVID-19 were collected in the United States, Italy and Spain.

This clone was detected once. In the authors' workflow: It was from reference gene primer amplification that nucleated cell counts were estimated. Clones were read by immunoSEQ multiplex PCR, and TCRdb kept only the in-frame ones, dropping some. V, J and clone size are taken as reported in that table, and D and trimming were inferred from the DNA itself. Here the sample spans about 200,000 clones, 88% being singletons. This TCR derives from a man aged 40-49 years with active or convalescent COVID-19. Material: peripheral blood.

The CDR3 protein is CASSRGLAGGFPDTQYF. CDR3 nucleotides: TGTGCCAGCAGTCGCGGACTAGCGGGGGGTTTCCCGGATACGCAGTATTTT. This chain links TRBV6-6 with TRBJ2-3; the match to TRBD2 covers 14 bases. Trimming took 5 bases from V and 6 from J; bases not matched to a gene: 10. CDR1 is MNHNY, CDR2 SVGAGI, per germline (reference sequence). The CDR3 covers 17 residues.